Included here is one TCR beta chain sequence, with context. Its target is unknown. The data derive from a study of beta chain features in type 1 diabetes. Study-wide points: In these data, an HLA type influence on TCRB rearrangement remained unresolved.

The CDR3 spans 13 residues. The V gene lost 3 bases and the J gene lost 5 bases, with 10 bases spanning the gap. The V gene's germline CDR1 is SGHTA and CDR2 FQGNSA. Every bit of the isolated RNA underwent reverse transcription, so sequencing read expressed TCRB transcripts. Deep immunoSEQ sequencing covered naive, central memory and regulatory T cell samples. Assay: immunoSEQ multiplex PCR; the TCRdb copy retains only in-frame clones and omits some. The profile shows about 40,000 clones, roughly two thirds of them singletons. Sequenced material: Tregs from blood. This chain joins TRBV7-2 and TRBJ2-5; D perhaps matches TRBD2 (7 bases). The TCR sequence derives from a woman younger than 45 in good health. The CDR3 nucleotides read TGTGCCAGCAGCTTGGGGGGGCTCGAGACCCAGTACTTC. This translates into CASSLGGLETQYF.